Below are 15 T cell receptor beta chains sequenced from a single sample in a study of early T cells in non-severe SARS-CoV-2 infection. TCRdb independently ran MiXCR on the 5' RACE reads; one entry per CDR3 protein. The repertoire holds about 42,000 distinct CDR3 sequences, with around 6.3% as singletons. The material sequenced was whole blood, taken at baseline. Receptors originate from an adult who was a healthcare worker with PCR-confirmed SARS-CoV-2 infection or an uninfected control (not recorded which).

This clonotype was detected a few times. The chain carries TRBV2 and TRBJ2-2; TRBD1 or TRBD2 may be the D gene (5 bases each). CDR1 SNHLY and CDR2 FYNNEI come from the germline V gene. The V gene lost 6 bases and the J gene lost 2 bases, with 16 bases spanning the gap. The CDR3 is 16 residues long. CDR3 bases: TGTGCCAGCAGGCTTCTCCGGGACCGCAACACCGGGGAGCTGTTTTTT. Amino acids: CASRLLRDRNTGELFF. The full variable domain, its missing parts supplied by reference TRBV2 and TRBJ2-2, is EPEVTQTPSHQVTQMGQEVILRCVPISNHLYFYWYRQILGQKVEFLVSFYNNEISEKSEIFDDQFSVERPDGSNFTLKIRSTKLEDSAMYFCASRLLRDRNTGELFFGEGSRLTVL.

This clonotype was picked up many times. The gene calls are TRBV7-9 and TRBJ2-7; weak D call: TRBD2 (5 bases). The CDR3 has 14 amino acids. V was clipped by 1 base and J by 2 bases, with 9 bases between them. CDR1 and CDR2 from the germline V gene are SEHNR and FQNEAQ (reference sequence). CDR3 residues: CASSLGGPTYEQYF. The CDR3 DNA reads TGTGCCAGCAGCTTAGGAGGGCCCACCTACGAGCAGTACTTC.

The chain combines TRBV7-2 with TRBJ2-1; 7 bases are a match to TRBD1. Germline CDR1 is SGHTA and CDR2 is FQGNSA. The CDR3 totals 14 residues. V shed 7 bases and J 5 bases; nucleotides not matched to a gene: 8. CDR3 sequence reads: CASTSTGMDNEQFF. Written as DNA, the CDR3 is TGTGCCAGCACCTCGACAGGGATGGACAATGAGCAGTTCTTC.

The genes are TRBV5-1 and TRBJ2-7; 8 positions match TRBD1. CDR3 size: 16 residues. The V segment lost 0 bases and the J segment 6 bases; nucleotides outside the gene matches: 11. CDR1 and CDR2 from the germline V gene are SGHRS and YFSETQ. CDR3 residues: CASSLVAGGLVREQYF. CDR3 coding DNA: TGCGCCAGCAGCTTGGTGGCAGGGGGCCTCGTTCGCGAGCAGTACTTC.

This clonotype was found a few times. The chain recombines TRBV12-3 or TRBV12-4 with TRBJ2-2, with D unclear. CDR3 length equals 13 residues. The V gene lost 3 bases and the J gene lost 4 bases, with 6 bases spanning the gap. Here the CDR3 DNA reads TGTGCCAGCAGTTTCTTGGCCACCGGGGAGCTGTTTTTT. Translated: CASSFLATGELFF.

This clonotype was seen at least ten times. This chain connects TRBV12-3 or TRBV12-4 to TRBJ1-5, with a weak D call TRBD1 (6 bases). The V end lost 7 bases, the J end lost 3 bases, and 16 bases lay between the germline ends. The CDR3 runs 15 residues. DNA for the CDR3: TGTGCCAGCACCAAAACACAGGGAATCAATCAGCCCCAGCATTTT. Its translation: CASTKTQGINQPQHF.

There are many counts of this clonotype. The chain is built from TRBV12-3 or TRBV12-4 and TRBJ2-3, with TRBD1 matching over 8 bases. V gave up 4 bases and J gave up 1 base; unmatched junction bases: 4. CDR3 length: 15 residues. The CDR3 spells CASSSDRAGTDTQYF. The CDR3 DNA is TGTGCCAGCAGTTCGGACAGGGCGGGCACAGATACGCAGTATTTT.

This clonotype turned up a few times. The chain employs TRBV5-1 and TRBJ1-1; 9 bases match TRBD1. CDR1 and CDR2 (germline): SGHRS, YFSETQ. The V segment lost 3 bases and the J segment 3 bases; nucleotides outside the gene matches: 0. This CDR3 spans 13 amino acids. CDR3 residues: CASSWDRDTEAFF. The CDR3 nucleotides read TGCGCCAGCAGCTGGGACAGGGACACTGAAGCTTTCTTT. The full variable domain, its missing parts supplied by reference TRBV5-1 and TRBJ1-1, is KAGVTQTPRYLIKTRGQQVTLSCSPISGHRSVSWYQQTPGQGLQFLFEYFSETQRNKGNFPGRFSGRQFSNSRSEMNVSTLELGDSALYLCASSWDRDTEAFFGQGTRLTVV.

This clonotype was seen many times. This chain connects TRBV3-1 to TRBJ2-1, with 8 nucleotides matching TRBD1. This CDR3 has 15 amino acids. Germline CDR1 and CDR2: LGHDT and YNNKEL (reference sequence). With V trimmed by 4 bases and J by 2 bases, 4 bases remained unmatched. The CDR3 DNA reads as TGTGCCAGCAGCCCGGACAGGGACCCCTACAATGAGCAGTTCTTC. Encoded protein: CASSPDRDPYNEQFF.

Many counts were recorded for this clonotype. This sequence joins TRBV15 and TRBJ1-1; D gene unclear. Trimming removed 0 bases from V and 4 bases from J, with 15 bases in between. CDR1 and CDR2 (germline): LNHNV, YYDKDF (reference sequence). The CDR3 has 16 amino acids. CDR3 sequence (DNA): TGTGCCACCAGCAGAGATAAGGCGATGGGTGGCACTGAAGCTTTCTTT. Its protein product is CATSRDKAMGGTEAFF.

In its sample, this clonotype was seen a few times. The genes are TRBV13 and TRBJ2-6, with a possible D match to TRBD2 (5 bases). This CDR3 region has 15 residues. Germline assignment: CDR1 PRHDT and CDR2 FYEKMQ (reference sequence). Trimming took 5 bases from V and 2 from J, leaving 10 bases between them. CDR3 sequence: CASSPGRAGANVLTF. CDR3 DNA: TGTGCCAGCAGCCCGGGGAGAGCTGGGGCCAACGTCCTGACTTTC.

The rearrangement joins TRBV5-4 to TRBJ2-7, with TRBD1 identical over 7 bases. CDR1 SGHNT and CDR2 YYREEE come from the germline V gene (reference sequence). The length of the CDR3 is 17 residues. V dropped 4 bases and J dropped 5; count of bases not matched to a gene: 18. The CDR3: CASSELGMTGIMDEQYF. The CDR3 region has the DNA TGTGCCAGCAGCGAACTTGGGATGACAGGGATAATGGACGAGCAGTACTTC.

This clonotype was seen ten or more times. The V and J genes are TRBV7-6 and TRBJ1-1; TRBD1 aligns across 10 bases. The V gene end was trimmed by 3 bases and the J gene end by 3 bases; junction bases not matched to a gene: 4. The CDR3 runs 15 residues. Germline CDR1 is SGHVS and CDR2 is FNYEAQ. CDR3 nucleotides: TGTGCCAGCAGCTTCGGACAGGGGGGGGACACTGAAGCTTTCTTT. It is translated as CASSFGQGGDTEAFF. Variable domain in full (rest from reference TRBV7-6 and TRBJ1-1): GAGVSQSPRYKVTKRGQDVALRCDPISGHVSLYWYRQALGQGPEFLTYFNYEAQQDKSGLPNDRFSAERPEGSISTLTIQRTEQRDSAMYRCASSFGQGGDTEAFFGQGTRLTVV.

This clonotype was picked up many times. The gene calls are TRBV3-1 and TRBJ1-2, with TRBD1 as a possible D gene (6 bases). With 0 bases removed from V and 4 bases from J, the gap between germline ends came to 12 bases. This CDR3 spans 15 amino acids. Germline V CDR1 and CDR2: LGHDT, YNNKEL (reference sequence). The CDR3 DNA sequence: TGTGCCAGCAGCCAAGAGGGGGGCGTCAGCTATGGCTACACCTTC. This sequence encodes CASSQEGGVSYGYTF.

The V call is TRBV18, the J call TRBJ1-1; 11 nucleotides match TRBD1. Losses at the gene ends were 2 bases for V and 5 bases for J; bases not matched to a gene: 7. The CDR3 has 16 amino acids. Germline values: CDR1 KGHSH, CDR2 LQKENI. The CDR3 reads CASSPFGQGAGTEAFF. The DNA of the CDR3 is TGTGCCAGCTCACCATTCGGACAGGGGGCGGGAACTGAAGCTTTCTTT.